The present entry profiles one T cell receptor beta chain with its context. Antigen specificity is unknown. At one of its ends the junction is not consistent with the germline gene, which may arise from a read error. This entry comes from a study of CD8+CD57+ T cells in acquired aplastic anemia. Germline assignment: CDR1 SGHRS and CDR2 YFSETQ. The CDR3 extends over 12 amino acids. Whole-study findings and limits: The same twenty-nine CD8+ CDR3 sequences occurred in patients and in controls. Patients versus controls showed no significant CD8+ Simpson's diversity difference.

Genomic DNA acted as the template from which TCR beta VDJ combination and CDR3 sequence profiling were carried out. TCRdb analysed the reads with MiXCR anew, one entry per CDR3 protein. The sample consists of around 400,000 distinct CDR3 sequences, about two thirds of them appearing once. The chain employs TRBV5-1 and TRBJ2-1, with TRBD1 as a possible D gene (6 bases). The receptor comes from a human donor in good health, serving as a control. The sample consisted of sorted CD4+, CD8+, or CD8+CD57+ T cells (not recorded which) from PBMCs. The CDR3 protein is CASSPTGQKQFF. DNA for the CDR3: TGTGCCAGCAGCCCCACTGGACAGAAGCAGTTCTTC. Based on the CDR3 plus reference TRBV5-1 and TRBJ2-1, the full variable domain is KAGVTQTPRYLIKTRGQQVTLSCSPISGHRSVSWYQQTPGQGLQFLFEYFSETQRNKGNFPGRFSGRQFSNSRSEMNVSTLELGDSALYLCASSPTGQKQFFGPGTRLTVL.